The text below deals with one T cell receptor (beta chain). This CDR3 spans 15 amino acids. V was pared by 1 base and J by 4 bases, with 1 base of the junction left unmatched. CDR1 and CDR2 (germline): SGHTA, FQGNSA. This record belongs to a study of blood T cell repertoires in COVID-19. Profiled with immunoSEQ multiplex PCR; TCRdb holds only in-frame clones, not every one. The sample lists over 150,000 clones; roughly 82% were seen once. The sequence was collected from a human donor in a cohort sampled during active COVID-19. The V call is TRBV7-2, the J call TRBJ2-1, with 10 bases lining up with TRBD2. The specimen was peripheral blood. This chain's CDR3 is CASSLGTSGYNEQFF. The CDR3 DNA is TGTGCCAGCAGCTTAGGGACTAGCGGATACAATGAGCAGTTCTTC.